The rows below give T cell receptor beta chains drawn from one sample of a study of cytomegalovirus exposure and HLA in healthy donors. The repertoire was sequenced with immunoSEQ multiplex PCR; TCRdb's copy has only in-frame clones and lacks some. Of 130,000 to 150,000 clones in the sample, more than 60% were seen once. The sequenced sample consisted of PBMCs. The source of these receptors is a male donor in good health and CMV-seronegative. Both conserved end residues are part of each CDR3. A D gene is named only where the DNA matches it firmly. Where a row states a size, it is once, few, many or the class of an expanded clone; other rows omit it.

D | J | V | size | CDR3 | DNA
. | TRBJ1-1 | TRBV12-5 | . | CASGLGSGGAEAFF | TGTGCTAGTGGTTTGGGTTCGGGGGGCGCTGAAGCTTTCTTT
TRBD1 | TRBJ1-5 | TRBV6-5 | . | CASNEGQGGGQPQHF | TGTGCCAGCAACGAGGGACAGGGGGGGGGTCAGCCCCAGCATTTT
. | TRBJ2-1 | TRBV7-6 | . | CASSLSPIYNEQFF | TGTGCCAGCAGCTTAAGCCCGATCTACAATGAGCAGTTCTTC
TRBD2 | TRBJ2-7 | TRBV7-2 | . | CASSLARPSGNYEQYF | TGTGCCAGCAGCTTAGCGCGACCTAGCGGGAACTACGAGCAGTACTTC
. | TRBJ2-7 | TRBV4-1 | . | CASSQEQVAGFYEQYF | TGCGCCAGCAGCCAAGAACAGGTGGCCGGTTTCTACGAGCAGTACTTC
. | TRBJ1-2 | TRBV2 | once | CASTLNYGYTF | TGTGCCAGCACCCTGAACTATGGCTACACCTTC
. | TRBJ1-1 | TRBV5-5 | . | CASSEIRGTEAFF | TGTGCCAGCAGCGAAATCAGGGGCACTGAAGCTTTCTTT
. | TRBJ2-3 | TRBV18 | . | CASSPTIRESEDTQYF | TGTGCCAGCTCACCCACAATTAGGGAGTCGGAAGATACGCAGTATTTT
TRBD1 | TRBJ1-1 | TRBV4-1 | few | CASSQTMGTVEAEAFF | TGCGCCAGCAGCCAAACTATGGGGACAGTTGAAGCTGAAGCTTTCTTT
. | TRBJ2-7 | TRBV14 | . | CASSLVAYEQYF | TGTGCCAGCAGCCTCGTCGCCTACGAGCAGTACTTC
TRBD1 | TRBJ2-2 | TRBV9 | few | CASSAHRGSTGELFF | TGTGCCAGCAGCGCCCACAGGGGTTCCACCGGGGAGCTGTTTTTT
. | TRBJ2-3 | TRBV5-4 | few | CATSPGDTQYF | TGTGCCACGTCTCCAGGAGATACGCAGTATTTT
. | TRBJ1-1 | TRBV18 | . | CASSDSLDTEAFF | TGTGCCAGCTCAGACAGTTTAGACACTGAAGCTTTCTTT
. | TRBJ2-2 | TRBV5-4 | . | CASSGQAYPDGELFF | TGTGCCAGCAGCGGCCAGGCGTACCCGGACGGGGAGCTGTTTTTT
TRBD1 | TRBJ2-7 | TRBV29-1 | few | CSARSRGGQGDYEQYF | TGCAGCGCACGGAGCCGGGGTGGACAGGGTGACTACGAGCAGTACTTC
. | TRBJ2-5 | TRBV5-6 | . | CASSLAGGGGQYF | TGTGCCAGCAGCTTGGCCGGGGGAGGGGGGCAGTACTTC
. | TRBJ2-1 | TRBV19 | . | CASSIEGLNYNEQFF | TGTGCCAGTAGTATAGAGGGACTTAACTACAATGAGCAGTTCTTC
TRBD1 | TRBJ1-4 | TRBV7-9 | . | CASSPGTGANEKLFF | TGTGCCAGCAGCCCCGGGACAGGGGCTAATGAAAAACTGTTTTTT
TRBD1 | TRBJ1-1 | TRBV9 | . | CASTRVDWTGDLNTEAFF | TGTGCCAGCACCAGGGTCGACTGGACAGGGGATTTAAACACTGAAGCTTTCTTT
TRBD2 | TRBJ2-1 | TRBV7-9 | . | CSSSFSGTSGGQSYNEQFF | TGTTCCAGCAGCTTTTCCGGGACTAGCGGGGGTCAATCCTACAATGAGCAGTTCTTC
TRBD2 | TRBJ2-1 | TRBV9 | . | CASSVGPAGGNNEQFF | TGTGCCAGCAGCGTAGGTCCAGCGGGAGGTAACAATGAGCAGTTCTTC
TRBD1 | TRBJ1-1 | TRBV5-1 | . | CASSSLGAGGITEAFF | TGCGCCAGCAGCTCCCTCGGGGCAGGGGGGATCACTGAAGCTTTCTTT
TRBD1 | TRBJ1-1 | TRBV7-2 | few | CASSSETGATEAFF | TGTGCCAGCAGCTCCGAGACAGGGGCGACTGAAGCTTTCTTT
. | TRBJ1-2 | TRBV11-2 | . | CASSRNSGGSNYGYTF | TGTGCCAGCAGCCGAAACAGCGGGGGGTCTAACTATGGCTACACCTTC
. | TRBJ1-1 | TRBV7-9 | . | CASSEPPLNTEAFF | TGTGCCAGCAGCGAGCCCCCGTTGAACACTGAAGCTTTCTTT
TRBD2 | TRBJ2-2 | TRBV7-2 | . | CASSTVTSRGVRELFF | TGTGCCAGCAGCACTGTGACTAGCCGAGGAGTCCGGGAGCTGTTTTTT
TRBD2 | TRBJ2-5 | TRBV30 | few | CAVPWTSGGEETQYF | TGTGCCGTACCGTGGACTAGCGGAGGAGAAGAGACCCAGTACTTC
. | TRBJ1-1 | TRBV7-9 | . | CASSFGVNLNTEAFF | TGTGCCAGCAGCTTCGGTGTAAACCTTAACACTGAAGCTTTCTTT
TRBD1 | TRBJ2-4 | TRBV5-6 | . | CASSTPQGAYGKNIQYF | TGTGCCAGCAGCACGCCCCAGGGGGCCTATGGCAAAAACATTCAGTACTTC
TRBD1 | TRBJ1-2 | TRBV6-1 | . | CASSGAGGEYGYTF | TGTGCCAGCAGTGGGGCAGGGGGCGAGTATGGCTACACCTTC
TRBD1 | TRBJ2-1 | TRBV6-6 | . | CASTRDRVGVNEQFF | TGTGCCAGCACACGGGACAGGGTGGGGGTCAATGAGCAGTTCTTC
. | TRBJ2-5 | TRBV30 | . | CAWSMSETQYF | TGTGCCTGGAGTATGTCTGAGACCCAGTACTTC
TRBD2 | TRBJ2-7 | TRBV27 | . | CASSAKAGLPTYEQYF | TGTGCCAGCAGTGCCAAAGCGGGACTGCCTACCTACGAGCAGTACTTC
. | TRBJ1-2 | TRBV5-1 | few | CASRQTDYGYTF | TGCGCCAGCAGGCAGACAGACTATGGCTACACCTTC
. | TRBJ2-2 | TRBV20-1 | . | CSAEIAGELFF | TGCAGTGCCGAGATTGCCGGGGAGCTGTTTTTT
. | TRBJ1-1 | TRBV2 | . | CASRAYTEAFF | TGTGCCAGCAGGGCCTACACTGAAGCTTTCTTT
. | TRBJ2-2 | TRBV7-2 | few | CASSLARAGNPTGELFF | TGTGCCAGCAGCTTAGCGCGGGCGGGGAACCCCACCGGGGAGCTGTTTTTT
TRBD1 | TRBJ1-2 | TRBV5-1 | . | CASSLVTGGDYGYTF | TGCGCCAGCAGCTTGGTAACAGGGGGGGACTATGGCTACACCTTC
TRBD1 | TRBJ1-2 | TRBV7-9 | few | CASSLGLGGSKGYTF | TGTGCCAGCAGCTTAGGTTTAGGGGGCTCGAAAGGCTACACCTTC
. | TRBJ1-2 | TRBV5-4 | . | CASSLPGGVNYGYTF | TGTGCCAGCAGTCTCCCGGGGGGGGTGAACTATGGCTACACCTTC
TRBD1 | TRBJ1-3 | TRBV7-3 | . | CASSQGTAASGNTIYF | TGTGCCAGCAGCCAAGGGACAGCTGCCTCTGGAAACACCATATATTTT
TRBD2 | TRBJ2-2 | TRBV19 | once | CASSSSSGANTGELFF | TGTGCCAGTAGTAGTTCTAGCGGGGCGAACACCGGGGAGCTGTTTTTT
. | TRBJ1-6 | TRBV28 | . | CASTFSDGALHF | TGTGCCAGCACCTTTTCGGACGGGGCCCTCCACTTT
TRBD1 | TRBJ1-4 | TRBV6-1 | . | CASSEVRTGVNEKLFF | TGTGCCAGCAGTGAAGTGAGGACAGGAGTGAATGAAAAACTGTTTTTT
. | TRBJ2-5 | TRBV19 | . | CASSIVSSRGTQETQYF | TGTGCCAGTAGTATAGTTTCCTCGCGCGGGACCCAAGAGACCCAGTACTTC
. | TRBJ2-7 | TRBV5-1 | . | CASSLTAEGYEQYF | TGCGCCAGCAGCTTGACAGCGGAGGGCTACGAGCAGTACTTC
. | TRBJ1-2 | TRBV7-8 | . | CASGREGMGYGYTF | TGTGCCAGCGGGCGAGAGGGTATGGGCTATGGCTACACCTTC